The 30 T cell receptor beta chains given below trace back to one sample, sequenced in a study of response to subunit inactivated influenza vaccine. TCRdb analysed the RT-PCR reads with MiXCR anew, one entry per CDR3 protein. Seen here are hundreds of thousands of distinct CDR3 sequences, about 15% observed once, and the top ten hold more than 9%. The sequenced sample was PBMCs from blood, obtained 12 days after vaccination. These receptors were taken from a man aged 45-60 years who received an inactivated influenza vaccine.

There are many counts of this clonotype. The V and J genes are TRBV5-1 and TRBJ1-6; possibly TRBD1 for D (5 bases). The CDR3 loop spans 14 amino acids. From germline, CDR1 is SGHRS and CDR2 YFSETQ. V was pared by 4 bases and J by 7 bases, with 12 bases between. In DNA form, the CDR3 reads TGCGCCAGCAGCCTAGGGACGGCCAATTCACCCCTCCACTTT. As protein: CASSLGTANSPLHF.

This clonotype occurred many times. V is TRBV7-2 and J is TRBJ2-7, with 9 bases fitting TRBD1. CDR3 length: 14 residues. CDR1 and CDR2 from the germline V gene are SGHTA and FQGNSA. V lost 6 bases, J lost 2 bases, and 5 bases stayed unmatched. CDR3 loop: CASSSRQGAYEQYF. As DNA, the CDR3 is TGTGCCAGCAGTTCTCGACAGGGGGCCTACGAGCAGTACTTC.

This clonotype was recorded at least ten times. This rearrangement joins TRBV18 to TRBJ2-1; D is unclear. V dropped 3 bases and J dropped 0 bases, with 9 bases sitting between them. Per the germline V gene, CDR1 is KGHSH and CDR2 is LQKENI. CDR3 length: 15 residues. CDR3 residues: CASSPSLSSYNEQFF. The CDR3, as DNA: TGTGCCAGCTCACCTTCACTTAGCTCCTACAATGAGCAGTTCTTC.

A few counts support this clonotype. This chain connects TRBV19 to TRBJ2-2; D gene ambiguous. The length of the CDR3 is 12 residues. The V and J ends lost 4 bases and 7 bases respectively, with 7 bases between them. Germline CDR1 is LNHDA and CDR2 is SQIVND (reference sequence). CDR3 amino acids: CASSSNHGELFF. The CDR3, as DNA: TGTGCCAGTAGTAGTAATCACGGGGAGCTGTTTTTT.

Ten or more counts support this clonotype. The chain uses TRBV27 and TRBJ1-1, with 10 nucleotides matching TRBD1. This CDR3 has 15 residues. Germline V CDR1 and CDR2: MNHEY, SMNVEV (reference sequence). V lost 5 bases to trimming and J lost 0 bases; unmatched junction nucleotides: 3. CDR3 amino acids: CASSTDRGLNTEAFF. DNA of the CDR3: TGTGCCAGCAGTACTGACAGGGGGCTGAACACTGAAGCTTTCTTT.

This clonotype was counted a few times. The CDR3 loop reads CASSLGGRNYEQYF. In nucleotides, the CDR3 is TGCGCCAGCAGCTTAGGCGGGAGGAACTACGAGCAGTACTTC. V gene TRBV5-1 combines with J gene TRBJ2-7, with 8 bases lining up with TRBD2. Germline V CDR1 and CDR2: SGHRS, YFSETQ. The CDR3 is 14 amino acids. The J segment lost 3 bases and the V segment lost 2 bases, leaving 4 bases of the junction unmatched.

The sample holds a few counts of this clonotype. The rearrangement joins TRBV4-1 to TRBJ1-2; D remains unclear. CDR3 length: 16 amino acids. Trimming removed 0 bases from V and 4 bases from J, with 15 bases in between. Germline assignment: CDR1 MGHRA and CDR2 YSYEKL. This CDR3 reads CASSQDINSNIYGYTF. The CDR3 DNA is TGCGCCAGCAGCCAAGATATTAACAGCAACATCTATGGCTACACCTTC.

The V gene is TRBV2, the J gene TRBJ2-2; D uncertain. Germline CDR1 and CDR2: SNHLY and FYNNEI. The CDR3 runs 14 residues. V was cut by 4 bases and J by 7 bases, with 13 bases left in between. The CDR3 loop reads CASSVKGSGGELFF. CDR3 DNA sequence: TGTGCCAGCAGTGTGAAGGGTTCCGGCGGGGAGCTGTTTTTT. The full variable domain, its missing parts supplied by reference TRBV2 and TRBJ2-2, is EPEVTQTPSHQVTQMGQEVILRCVPISNHLYFYWYRQILGQKVEFLVSFYNNEISEKSEIFDDQFSVERPDGSNFTLKIRSTKLEDSAMYFCASSVKGSGGELFFGEGSRLTVL.

This clonotype occurred a few times. The chain joins TRBV19 to TRBJ2-1; 10 nucleotides line up with TRBD2. V shed 7 bases, J shed 9 bases, and the junction held 12 bases outside the gene matches. This CDR3 has 15 amino acids. Germline V gives CDR1 LNHDA, CDR2 SQIVND (reference sequence). CDR3 DNA sequence: TGTGCCAGTACCAATAGCGGGAGGATGGGTATTGAGCAGTTCTTC. It codes for CASTNSGRMGIEQFF.

This clonotype was recorded many times. This chain joins TRBV5-1 and TRBJ2-4, with D unclear. CDR3 length: 15 amino acids. CDR1 is SGHRS and CDR2 is YFSETQ in the germline V gene. Trimming shortened V by 5 bases and J by 5 bases, and 17 bases separated the two germline ends. CDR3 DNA: TGCGCCAGCAGAACCGACGTCGCGCTTGAAAACATTCAGTACTTC. This translates into CASRTDVALENIQYF.

This clonotype was recorded a few times. The rearrangement joins TRBV20-1 to TRBJ2-5, with D possibly being TRBD1 or TRBD2 (5 bases each). CDR1 is DFQATT and CDR2 is SNEGSKA in the germline V gene (reference sequence). The V end lost 5 bases, the J end lost 5 bases, and 15 bases lay between the germline ends. The CDR3 contains 13 residues. The CDR3 reads CSAGVGGEETQYF. Here the CDR3 DNA reads TGCAGTGCTGGGGTTGGGGGAGAGGAGACCCAGTACTTC.

This clonotype appeared once. J is TRBJ2-1 and V is TRBV3-1; 10 bases are a match to TRBD2. Germline V gives CDR1 LGHDT, CDR2 YNNKEL (reference sequence). Losses at the gene ends were 7 bases for V and 4 bases for J; bases not matched to a gene: 4. The CDR3 spans 14 residues. The CDR3 region is CASKGTSAYNEQFF. In nucleotides, the CDR3 is TGTGCCAGCAAGGGGACTAGCGCATACAATGAGCAGTTCTTC.

This sequence joins TRBV25-1 and TRBJ2-5; TRBD2 matches at 11 bases. Per germline, CDR1 MGHDK and CDR2 SYGVNS. Trimming at V came to 6 bases and at J to 5 bases, leaving 8 bases not matched to a gene. This CDR3 has 15 amino acids. CDR3 protein: CASSASGRLGETQYF. As DNA, the CDR3 is TGTGCCAGCAGCGCTAGCGGGAGGTTAGGTGAGACCCAGTACTTC.

This clonotype was observed a few times. The rearrangement uses TRBV3-1 and TRBJ2-7; D possibly uses TRBD1 or TRBD2 (5 bases each). The CDR3 covers 14 residues. Trimming cost V 6 bases and J 0 bases, with 12 bases left between them. Germline-derived CDR1 and CDR2 are LGHDT and YNNKEL (reference sequence). CDR3 nucleotides: TGTGCCAGCAGGAGGGGCGTCAACTCCTACGAGCAGTACTTC. This translates into CASRRGVNSYEQYF.

This clonotype was recorded at least ten times. The chain uses TRBV7-2 and TRBJ2-3; no firm D call. V shed 0 bases and J shed 0 bases, with 7 bases lying between them. Germline loops: CDR1 SGHTA, CDR2 FQGNSA. The CDR3 covers 15 residues. The CDR3 is CASSLARTSTDTQYF. CDR3 DNA sequence: TGTGCCAGCAGCTTAGCGCGGACCAGCACAGATACGCAGTATTTT.

The chain couples TRBV20-1 to TRBJ1-5, with D perhaps matching TRBD1 (6 bases). V shed 4 bases and J shed 5 bases, with 18 bases lying between them. From germline, CDR1 is DFQATT and CDR2 SNEGSKA (reference sequence). This CDR3 has 15 amino acids. The CDR3 is CSATRGPPSDQPQHF. Here the CDR3 DNA reads TGCAGTGCTACCAGGGGACCTCCTTCGGATCAGCCCCAGCATTTT.

This clonotype was seen at least ten times. The chain employs TRBV12-3 or TRBV12-4 and TRBJ1-1; a weak D match, TRBD1 (5 bases). V was clipped by 3 bases and J by 0 bases, with 11 bases between them. CDR3 length: 15 amino acids. The CDR3, as DNA: TGTGCCAGCAGTTTGGCAGGGCTGCTGAACACTGAAGCTTTCTTT. Residues: CASSLAGLLNTEAFF.

The chain employs TRBV7-8 and TRBJ2-7; TRBD2 is a possible D gene (6 bases). Germline-derived CDR1 and CDR2 are SGHVS and FQNEAQ. V dropped 5 bases and J dropped 3 bases, with 14 bases sitting between them. This CDR3 contains 14 residues. CDR3 loop: CASSKGTSDYEQYF. DNA for the CDR3: TGTGCCAGCAGCAAAGGGACTTCCGACTACGAGCAGTACTTC.

This clonotype was picked up a small number of times. The chain uses TRBV24-1 and TRBJ2-5; no firm D call. This CDR3 comprises 15 residues. V was shortened by 9 bases and J by 0 bases, with 16 bases between the two germline ends. The V gene's germline CDR1 is KGHDR and CDR2 SFDVKD. The CDR3 bases are TGTGCCACCCTAGGCCGAGATGAGGACCAAGAGACCCAGTACTTC. Translating gives CATLGRDEDQETQYF.

This clonotype was picked up a small number of times. The chain couples TRBV6-7 to TRBJ2-2; TRBD1 agrees at 7 bases. TRBV6-7 carries the ORF label, with uncertain function. The CDR3 contains 21 residues. J lost 1 base, V lost 7 bases, and 24 bases had no gene match. The CDR3 protein is CASTSPRPRGPTLKNTGELFF. The CDR3 bases are TGTGCCAGCACCTCGCCCCGTCCGAGGGGGCCCACGCTCAAGAACACCGGGGAGCTGTTTTTT.

This clonotype was counted only a few times. The genes are TRBV27 and TRBJ2-1, with TRBD2 matching 9 bases. This CDR3 has 15 amino acids. Germline loops: CDR1 MNHEY, CDR2 SMNVEV (reference sequence). V was pared by 4 bases and J by 9 bases, with 10 bases of the junction left unmatched. CDR3 in amino acids: CASSSGTSRVVEQFF. The CDR3 DNA reads TGTGCCAGCAGTTCCGGGACTAGCAGAGTTGTTGAGCAGTTCTTC.

The chain joins TRBV27 to TRBJ2-1; D is undetermined. CDR1 MNHEY and CDR2 SMNVEV come from the germline V gene (reference sequence). The ends were cut back, 3 bases at V and 8 bases at J, with 11 bases in the middle. This CDR3 comprises 13 residues. The CDR3 nucleotides read TGTGCCAGCAGTTTGATTTATACCGATGAGCAGTTCTTC. Translated, it gives CASSLIYTDEQFF.

In this sample, this clonotype turned up a few times. This rearrangement joins TRBV20-1 to TRBJ2-6; 9 bases agree with TRBD2. The length of the CDR3 is 19 residues. The V gene's germline CDR1 is DFQATT and CDR2 SNEGSKA (reference sequence). V dropped 3 bases and J dropped 3; count of bases not matched to a gene: 15. The CDR3 region has the DNA TGCAGTGCTAGCCCTCGTTCGGGACTAGCAGCCCTTGGGGCCAACGTCCTGACTTTC. It translates to CSASPRSGLAALGANVLTF.

The chain uses TRBV6-5 and TRBJ1-2; 7 nucleotides line up with TRBD1. J gave up 4 bases and V 0 bases, and 11 bases lay outside the gene matches. The CDR3 has 17 residues. Germline V CDR1 and CDR2: MNHEY, SVGAGI. CDR3 bases: TGTGCCAGCAGTTACTCCGCGGGGTCAGGGGGTATCTATGGCTACACCTTC. As protein: CASSYSAGSGGIYGYTF.

The rearrangement uses TRBV2 and TRBJ2-7; possibly TRBD2 for D (7 bases). CDR3 size: 16 residues. Trimming cost V 2 bases and J 5 bases, with 19 bases left between them. CDR1 SNHLY and CDR2 FYNNEI come from the germline V gene. The DNA of the CDR3 is TGTGCCAGCAGTGAAACCCTCGCGGGGGCGTCTGACGAGCAGTACTTC. Its protein is CASSETLAGASDEQYF.

The rearrangement links TRBV6-1 to TRBJ1-2; 11 positions agree with TRBD1. CDR1 MNHNS and CDR2 SASEGT come from the germline V gene. This CDR3 is built from 16 residues. V lost 5 bases and J lost 5; bases outside the gene matches: 10. CDR3 in amino acids: CASSPTGTGGFYGYTF. For the CDR3, the DNA is TGTGCCAGCAGTCCCACCGGGACAGGGGGATTTTATGGCTACACCTTC.

This clonotype was detected a few times. The chain links TRBV11-1 to TRBJ1-1; TRBD1 is a possible D gene (6 bases). The CDR3 contains 15 residues. The germline CDR1 and CDR2 sequences are SGHAT and FQDESV (reference sequence). Between the trimmed V and J ends, which lost 2 bases and 4 bases, there was a span of 14 bases. The CDR3, as DNA: TGTGCCAGCAGCTTAAGTACGGGGGCTGGCACTGAAGCTTTCTTT. Protein: CASSLSTGAGTEAFF.

This rearrangement joins TRBV24-1 to TRBJ2-2; TRBD2 is a possible D gene (5 bases). CDR1 is KGHDR, CDR2 SFDVKD, per germline. The CDR3 extends over 14 amino acids. The V end lost 10 bases, the J end lost 3 bases, and 14 bases lay between the germline ends. CDR3 sequence (DNA): TGTGCCACAAACCCGGGATACCACACCGGGGAGCTGTTTTTT. Protein product: CATNPGYHTGELFF.

This clonotype was picked up a small number of times. The CDR3 loop reads CASSFLTSGGGDTDTQYF. CDR3 coding DNA: TGTGCCAGCAGCTTCCTTACTAGCGGGGGAGGGGACACAGATACGCAGTATTTT. V gene TRBV9 combines with J gene TRBJ2-3, with 11 bases that match TRBD2. After removal of 4 bases from V and 2 bases from J, the junction contained 12 bases not matched to a gene. Per germline, CDR1 SGDLS and CDR2 YYNGEE. The CDR3 runs to 18 residues.

This clonotype has a handful of counts. V is TRBV25-1 and J is TRBJ2-5; D might be TRBD1 (5 bases). The CDR3 covers 13 residues. Germline V gene sequence: CDR1 MGHDK, CDR2 SYGVNS. Trimming removed 0 bases at V and 5 bases at J, with 7 bases between. The CDR3 DNA reads as TGTGCCAGCAGTGAATATGGGGCGGAGACCCAGTACTTC. The encoded protein is CASSEYGAETQYF.